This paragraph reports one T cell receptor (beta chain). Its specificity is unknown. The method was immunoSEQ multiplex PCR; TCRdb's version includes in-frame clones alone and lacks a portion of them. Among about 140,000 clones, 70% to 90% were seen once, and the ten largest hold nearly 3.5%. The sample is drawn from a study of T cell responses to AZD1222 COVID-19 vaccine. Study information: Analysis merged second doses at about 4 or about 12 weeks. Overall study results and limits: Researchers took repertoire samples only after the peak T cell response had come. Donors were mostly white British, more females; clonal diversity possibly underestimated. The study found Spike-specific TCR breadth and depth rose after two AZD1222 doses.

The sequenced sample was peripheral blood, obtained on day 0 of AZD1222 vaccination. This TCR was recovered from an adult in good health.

The chain's CDR3 is CASSQDWLAGANVLTF. In DNA, the CDR3 is TGTGCCAGCAGCCAAGATTGGCTAGCTGGGGCCAACGTCCTGACTTTC. The chain employs TRBV4-2 and TRBJ2-6; D gene unclear. Germline V gene data show CDR1 as LGHNA and CDR2 as YNFKEQ. Between the trimmed V and J ends, which lost 0 bases and 2 bases, there was a span of 8 bases. The CDR3 consists of 16 residues.